A selection of T cell receptor beta chains follows, all from one sample in a study of T-cell memory formation after mild COVID-19. TCRdb used MiXCR to reprocess the 5' RACE reads, holding one entry per CDR3 protein. This sample has roughly 300,000 distinct CDR3 sequences; roughly 8.2% occur once, and the top ten carry 22%. The sequenced sample consisted of PBMCs or a T cell subset sorted from them (not recorded which). These receptors were taken from a man aged 18 to 30 who had mild COVID-19 (a few samples of this study predate the infection). Cell type and time point are not known. CDR3s leave out the opening cysteine and the closing phenylalanine or tryptophan.

V gene	J gene	CDR3 protein
TRBV19	TRBJ1-1	ASSGTMNTEAF
TRBV6-6	TRBJ2-1	ASSYSELRPTNEQF
TRBV2	TRBJ2-1	ASSDTRNEQF
TRBV27	TRBJ1-5	ASSSLDRLGNQPQH
TRBV11-3	TRBJ2-1	ASSYTGSSYNEQF
TRBV5-1	TRBJ1-2	ASSVDTGESYGYT
TRBV24-1	TRBJ2-2	ATSDRYGAGELF
TRBV27	TRBJ2-5	ASSFAPEETQY
TRBV5-1	TRBJ2-7	ASSLAIAGGGEQY
TRBV29-1	TRBJ2-7	SVEGTERNFYEQY
TRBV20-1	TRBJ2-1	SASRDSNEQF
TRBV6-1	TRBJ2-5	ASSGLVAGETQY
TRBV5-1	TRBJ2-1	ASSLLGGPPLNEQF
TRBV6-2/TRBV6-3	TRBJ1-2	ASSYSTVYGYT
TRBV20-1	TRBJ1-2	RPDGGRDGYT
TRBV7-9	TRBJ2-7	ASSLGGFSYEQY
TRBV2	TRBJ1-2	ASSTGPPGGYT
TRBV7-2	TRBJ1-1	ASSSTPTSTGWDTEAF
TRBV2	TRBJ2-3	ASSIGGGNTDTQY
TRBV20-1	TRBJ2-7	SAQRSLAGGIYEQY
TRBV6-5	TRBJ1-5	ASSDPDQPQH
TRBV6-2/TRBV6-3	TRBJ2-7	ASSYWDARYEQY
TRBV2	TRBJ1-2	ASSNRDSYGYT
TRBV4-1	TRBJ2-3	ASSRDSDRRADTQY
TRBV7-2	TRBJ2-7	ASSHSGTGGDSYEQY
TRBV20-1	TRBJ1-1	SARRFMNTEAF
TRBV7-2	TRBJ1-2	ASSSSARGDGYT
TRBV3-1	TRBJ2-3	ASSQESGDYLPDTQY
TRBV15	TRBJ1-5	ATSKFTGARTQPQH
TRBV10-3	TRBJ2-3	AIGFGSGDTDTQY
TRBV20-1	TRBJ2-4	SAGPQATAKNIQY
TRBV9	TRBJ1-5	ASSVKAGVGQPQH
TRBV7-8	TRBJ1-2	ASSPNRQGARHGYT
TRBV10-3	TRBJ1-1	AISEYNGQMNTEAF
TRBV6-1	TRBJ1-6	ASLRAYNSPLH
TRBV10-3	TRBJ1-5	AISDPGQPVPNQPQH
TRBV7-6	TRBJ2-1	ASSSPAYNEQF
TRBV3-1	TRBJ1-4	ASSGGGQGAGREKLF
TRBV2	TRBJ2-6	ASSGPGVAGANVLT
TRBV4-3	TRBJ1-3	ASSQSPPGTGVGNTIY
TRBV12-3/TRBV12-4	TRBJ2-2	ASSSNRDLGELF
TRBV5-1	TRBJ2-1	ASNPHSGTGFGNEQF
TRBV7-8	TRBJ1-4	ASSMGGGPNEKLF
TRBV9	TRBJ2-5	ASSNEMTQY
TRBV7-6	TRBJ2-1	ASSFGLGSYNEQF
TRBV5-1	TRBJ2-5	ASSLAPGGGETQY
TRBV7-6	TRBJ2-5	ASSLAAATATQETQY
TRBV7-2	TRBJ1-2	ASSPPGGGYT
TRBV11-1	TRBJ2-1	ASSLGDTAEQF
TRBV5-4	TRBJ2-3	ASRSGVFTDTQY
TRBV12-2	TRBJ1-1	ASRIRTTTEAF
TRBV12-3/TRBV12-4	TRBJ1-1	ASSPNQVFTEAF
TRBV27	TRBJ1-4	ASSPLHRAWANEKLF
TRBV7-2	TRBJ2-7	ASSPGFAYEQY
TRBV28	TRBJ1-2	ASSPGPLGGYT